This TCR beta chain was profiled in a study of response to subunit inactivated influenza vaccine listed by TCRdb under 2018. For context, the study as a whole: The study used deep quantitative T cell receptor repertoire profiling to track responses to a trivalent subunit inactivated influenza vaccine. General study outcomes and caveats: The authors suggested that each seasonal influenza vaccination may recruit only a limited number of new T cells.

The library was prepared using RT-PCR. The reads were generated on an Illumina HiSeq 2500. TCRdb handled the public reads itself, with Q25 trimming in fastp and clone calling in MiXCR, and kept productive beta chains. Every CDR3 protein is listed once, alongside the most common genes and DNA of its rows. The sample includes roughly 700,000 distinct CDR3 sequences, with around a sixth observed a single time. Jointly, the top ten make up around 10% of the sample. A note on this clonotype: The target of this receptor is not known. The input lacks base qualities; no much larger clone sits a single base away.

The germline V gene sets CDR1 to MNHEY and CDR2 to SVGEGT. After removal of 6 bases from V and 4 bases from J, the junction retains 16 bases not matched to a gene. The CDR3, from cysteine to phenylalanine, totals 18 residues. Here the CDR3 DNA is all that survives: 54 bases in frame from base 1. The sample here was PBMCs from blood, taken about 11 days after vaccination. Recombination joined TRBV6-2 or TRBV6-3 with TRBJ2-7; 12 bases in the middle match TRBD2. The sequence was collected from a man in his fifties who received an inactivated influenza vaccine. Donor details come from another sample of the same person, matched by shared clones. At the DNA level, the sequence is TGTGCCAGCAGCTCCGAGATAGGACTCGGGACTAGCGGGTACGAGCAGTACTTC. This is translated as CASSSEIGLGTSGYEQYF.